What follows are 21 T cell receptor beta chains derived from one specimen sequenced in a study of preoperative IRX-2 immunotherapy in early breast cancer. Treatment of the sample: preoperative locoregional IRX-2 cytokine immunotherapy. Measured with immunoSEQ multiplex PCR; TCRdb has only the in-frame clones, and not every one. Of 25,000 to 30,000 clones in the sample, 70% to 85% were seen once. The sample here was taken from a patient treated with IRX-2 immunotherapy. These receptors all stem from a human donor with breast cancer.

The chain combines TRBV6-8 with TRBJ2-7; D unclear. The germline V gene has CDR1 MNHGY and CDR2 SAAAGT. V was pared by 2 bases and J by 2 bases, with 10 bases between. The CDR3 has 14 amino acids. This CDR3 is CASSYVDGTYEQYF. The CDR3 DNA reads as TGTGCCAGCAGTTACGTCGACGGCACCTACGAGCAGTACTTC.

V usage is TRBV16 and J usage is TRBJ1-2, with D unclear. The germline V gene has CDR1 KGHSY and CDR2 FQNENV. This CDR3 is 12 amino acids long. The V end lost 1 base, the J end lost 2 bases, and 2 bases lay between the germline ends. The CDR3 loop is CASSQYNYGYTF. DNA of the CDR3: TGTGCCAGCAGCCAATACAACTATGGCTACACCTTC.

The rearrangement links TRBV6-8 to TRBJ2-5; maybe TRBD1 (5 bases). The CDR3 spans 13 residues. The germline V and J ends were trimmed by 6 bases and 0 bases, with 8 bases remaining between them. Germline V gene data show CDR1 as MNHGY and CDR2 as SAAAGT. The CDR3 coding sequence is TGTGCCAGCAGGAACAGGAACCAAGAGACCCAGTACTTC. Translating gives CASRNRNQETQYF.

This clone was detected only a few times. The J gene is TRBJ2-7, the V gene TRBV15; 12 bases are a match to TRBD2. Germline lookup yields CDR1 LNHNV and CDR2 YYDKDF (reference sequence). The V segment lost 4 bases and the J segment 3 bases; nucleotides outside the gene matches: 4. The CDR3 extends over 15 amino acids. CDR3 region: CATSKLAGGNYEQYF. The CDR3 DNA follows: TGTGCCACCAGCAAACTAGCGGGAGGAAACTACGAGCAGTACTTC.

V and J are TRBV11-3 and TRBJ2-6; 7 bases agree with TRBD1. This CDR3 comprises 19 residues. V dropped 1 base and J dropped 0; count of bases not matched to a gene: 9. Germline lookup yields CDR1 SGHNT and CDR2 YENEEA. DNA of the CDR3: TGTGCCAGCAGCTTAGTAGGTCCAGGGGGTTCCTCTGGGGCCAACGTCCTGACTTTC. This sequence encodes CASSLVGPGGSSGANVLTF.

Remarks on this clone: An end of the junction does not agree with germline; a read error may underlie this. V usage is TRBV6-8 and J usage is TRBJ1-5, with TRBD1 as a possible D gene (6 bases). The CDR3 sequence is 14 residues long. The germline CDR1 and CDR2 sequences are MNHGY and SAAAGT. CDR3 nucleotide sequence: TGTGCCAGCACCTTAGGGACACCATATCAACCCCAGCATTTT. Its protein is CASTLGTPYQPQHF.

This sequence joins TRBV6-7 and TRBJ2-1, with TRBD2 matching over 7 bases. TRBV6-7 is an open reading frame whose function is uncertain. CDR3 size: 15 residues. Trimming cost V 6 bases and J 5 bases; bases outside gene matches: 10. The CDR3 region has the DNA TGTGCCAGCAGCGATCATCTAGCGGTAAACAATGAGCAGTTCTTC. This translates into CASSDHLAVNNEQFF.

The rearrangement links TRBV11-3 to TRBJ2-1; 7 bases are a match to TRBD2. Germline assignment: CDR1 SGHNT and CDR2 YENEEA. V shed 6 bases and J 1 base; nucleotides not matched to a gene: 15. The CDR3 is 18 amino acids. The CDR3: CASSHRFREAPSYNEQFF. Written as DNA, the CDR3 is TGTGCCAGCAGTCACCGCTTCCGGGAGGCACCTTCCTACAATGAGCAGTTCTTC.

The chain recombines TRBV29-1 with TRBJ2-1; D perhaps matches TRBD2 (5 bases). Germline V lookup: CDR1 SQVTM, CDR2 ANQGSEA. V was cut by 5 bases and J by 0 bases, with 11 bases left in between. There are 14 residues in the CDR3. The CDR3 DNA sequence: TGCAGCGTTCGAGGGTATAGCTCCTACAATGAGCAGTTCTTC. As protein: CSVRGYSSYNEQFF.

V and J are TRBV28 and TRBJ2-7; the D is unclear. Trimming removed 5 bases from V and 2 bases from J, with 10 bases in between. Looked up from germline, CDR1 is MDHEN and CDR2 is SYDVKM. The CDR3 contains 13 residues. CDR3 amino acids: CASSPSLTYEQYF. As DNA, the CDR3 is TGTGCCAGCAGTCCCTCCCTCACCTACGAGCAGTACTTC.

The chain couples TRBV7-4 to TRBJ2-5; 7 bases line up with TRBD2. Losses at the gene ends were 5 bases for V and 0 bases for J; bases not matched to a gene: 15. CDR3 length: 18 amino acids. The germline gives CDR1 SGHVT, CDR2 SQSDAQ. This CDR3 reads CASSQIAGLTLYQETQYF. CDR3 nucleotide sequence: TGTGCCAGCAGCCAAATAGCGGGCCTCACTTTGTACCAAGAGACCCAGTACTTC.

The chain employs TRBV11-3 and TRBJ2-3; 7 nucleotides line up with TRBD1. The CDR3 runs 15 residues. With 1 base clipped from V and 4 bases from J, the junction kept 5 bases outside the gene matches. Per the germline V gene, CDR1 is SGHNT and CDR2 is YENEEA. CDR3: CASSLVGGDADTQYF. As DNA, the CDR3 is TGTGCCAGCAGCTTAGTAGGGGGCGACGCAGATACGCAGTATTTT.

The chain is built from TRBV7-7 and TRBJ2-5; weak D call: TRBD2 (6 bases). The CDR3 loop spans 15 amino acids. Germline-derived CDR1 and CDR2 are SSHAT and FNYEAQ (reference sequence). V lost 6 bases and J lost 2, with 16 bases in between. CDR3 amino acids: CASSQDGDSQETQYF. The CDR3 region has the DNA TGTGCCAGCAGTCAAGACGGGGACTCTCAAGAGACCCAGTACTTC.

V gene TRBV6-8 combines with J gene TRBJ2-7, with D unclear. Germline CDR1 reads MNHGY; CDR2 reads SAAAGT. V gave up 5 bases and J gave up 0 bases, with 8 bases separating them. The CDR3 spans 13 residues. This chain's CDR3 is CASSGRLSYEQYF. For the CDR3, the DNA is TGTGCCAGCAGTGGGCGGCTCTCCTACGAGCAGTACTTC.

The J gene is TRBJ1-3, the V gene TRBV19; possibly TRBD1 for D (5 bases). The CDR3 covers 13 residues. The germline V gene has CDR1 LNHDA and CDR2 SQIVND (reference sequence). The ends were cut back, 4 bases at V and 4 bases at J, with 8 bases in the middle. The CDR3 loop is CASSTRTGNTIYF. DNA for the CDR3: TGTGCCAGTAGTACGCGGACAGGAAACACCATATATTTT. Looking up the rest from reference TRBV19 and TRBJ1-3 gives the full variable domain: DGGITQSPKYLFRKEGQNVTLSCEQNLNHDAMYWYRQDPGQGLRLIYYSQIVNDFQKGDIAEGYSVSREKKESFPLTVTSAQKNPTAFYLCASSTRTGNTIYFGEGSWLTVV.

This chain joins TRBV7-6 and TRBJ1-6; no definite D call. With 5 bases removed from V and 8 bases from J, the gap between germline ends came to 13 bases. Germline assignment: CDR1 SGHVS and CDR2 FNYEAQ. CDR3 length: 14 amino acids. DNA for the CDR3: TGTGCCAGCAGCACCCTAGGACGGCATTCACCCCTCCACTTT. Amino acid sequence: CASSTLGRHSPLHF.

The chain has TRBV29-1 and TRBJ1-4; D is perhaps TRBD1 (6 bases). CDR3 length equals 14 residues. Deletions cut 4 bases from V and 3 bases from J, with 12 bases between. Per the germline V gene, CDR1 is SQVTM and CDR2 is ANQGSEA. The CDR3 sequence: CSVGPSGANEKLFF. CDR3 bases: TGCAGCGTTGGACCGTCAGGGGCTAATGAAAAACTGTTTTTT.

This clone has only one observation. This chain links TRBV7-1 with TRBJ1-2; D gene uncertain. TRBV7-1 is given ORF status, its function remaining uncertain. The CDR3 totals 13 residues. V lost 3 bases and J lost 5, with 10 bases in between. The CDR3 reads CASSSAVTYGYTF. Here the CDR3 DNA reads TGTGCCAGCAGCTCCGCCGTTACGTATGGCTACACCTTC.

This clone has only a few counts. V and J are TRBV5-1 and TRBJ2-2; 8 bases line up with TRBD2. The CDR3 is 14 residues long. Germline CDR1 reads SGHRS; CDR2 reads YFSETQ. J lost 6 bases, V lost 3 bases, and 4 bases had no gene match. The CDR3 nucleotides read TGCGCCAGCAGCTGGGGACTAGAAGCCGGGGAGCTGTTTTTT. Translated, it gives CASSWGLEAGELFF.

The chain employs TRBV19 and TRBJ2-1, with 9 bases aligning to TRBD2. Unmatched junction bases numbered 5, after V lost 4 bases and J lost 4 bases. In germline, CDR1 is LNHDA, CDR2 SQIVND (reference sequence). This CDR3 contains 15 residues. The CDR3 region has the DNA TGTGCCAGTAGTAAGGCTAGCGGGGCGTACAATGAGCAGTTCTTC. Protein product: CASSKASGAYNEQFF.

J is TRBJ1-2 and V is TRBV28; D is uncertain. In germline, CDR1 is MDHEN, CDR2 SYDVKM. CDR3 length: 15 residues. Deletions cut 6 bases from V and 6 bases from J, with 20 bases between. CDR3 DNA: TGTGCCAGCAGAATAACTCCGGGCCATCTTAATGGCTACACCTTC. It codes for CASRITPGHLNGYTF.